This TCR beta chain was retrieved from a study of cytomegalovirus exposure and HLA in healthy donors. Study at large: Inside one of the first data releases sat about 85 million unique TCRs taken from HLA-typed donors.

The germline CDR1 and CDR2 sequences are SGHTA and FQGNSA. Losses at the gene ends were 5 bases for V and 7 bases for J; bases not matched to a gene: 8. The CDR3 is made up of 14 amino acids. The PCR had 60 Vbeta and 13 Jbeta primers. Clones were read by immunoSEQ multiplex PCR, and TCRdb kept only the in-frame ones, dropping some. The sample lists approximately 190,000 clones, roughly four fifths occurring once. This sequence joins TRBV7-2 and TRBJ1-2, with TRBD1 matching over 9 bases. The source material was PBMCs. This receptor was identified in a woman under 30 in good health and CMV-seronegative. This CDR3 is CASSDRDRERGYTF. For the CDR3, the DNA is TGTGCCAGCAGCGACCGGGACAGGGAGCGTGGCTACACCTTC.